A selection of T cell receptor beta chains follows, all from one sample in a study of blood T cell repertoires in COVID-19. This table comes from immunoSEQ multiplex PCR, and its TCRdb copy is limited to in-frame clones, with some not included. Counted here are around 120,000 clones, 69% occurring once; the ten biggest clones make up approximately 2.1%. Material: peripheral blood. The receptors here all came from a woman in her seventies with acute or convalescent COVID-19. Both conserved end residues are part of each CDR3. D genes are given only for firm matches. The size entry is marked missing in some rows and otherwise reads once, few, many or a size class.

d_call: .; v_call: TRBV5-1; clone_size: .; j_call: TRBJ2-7; cdr3_nt: TGCGCCAGCAGCATGCAGACTAGCTCCTACGAGCAGTACTTC; cdr3_aa: CASSMQTSSYEQYF
d_call: TRBD1; v_call: TRBV11-3; clone_size: few; j_call: TRBJ2-2; cdr3_nt: TGTGCCAGCAGCCCGGGACAGGGATCGAACACCGGGGAGCTGTTTTTT; cdr3_aa: CASSPGQGSNTGELFF
d_call: TRBD1; v_call: TRBV5-1; clone_size: .; j_call: TRBJ1-2; cdr3_nt: TGCGCCAGCAGCTTTACGGGGACAGAGGCTGGCTACACCTTC; cdr3_aa: CASSFTGTEAGYTF
d_call: .; v_call: TRBV11-2; clone_size: .; j_call: TRBJ2-3; cdr3_nt: TGTGCCAGCAGACCTCAACCCCATAACCCCAGCGCGCAGTATTTT; cdr3_aa: CASRPQPHNPSAQYF
d_call: TRBD1; v_call: TRBV5-4; clone_size: .; j_call: TRBJ1-2; cdr3_nt: TGTGCCAGTGGCTACACAGGGGCAGAAGGCTACACCTTC; cdr3_aa: CASGYTGAEGYTF
d_call: .; v_call: TRBV28; clone_size: .; j_call: TRBJ1-5; cdr3_nt: TGTGCCAGCAGTTTATCGGTCGGGGAGAGTCGTCCCCAGCATTTT; cdr3_aa: CASSLSVGESRPQHF
d_call: .; v_call: TRBV5-5; clone_size: many; j_call: TRBJ2-6; cdr3_nt: TGTGCCAGCAACCCACGGGGGGCGCCGGGGGCCAACGTCCTGACTTTC; cdr3_aa: CASNPRGAPGANVLTF
d_call: TRBD1; v_call: TRBV19; clone_size: .; j_call: TRBJ2-5; cdr3_nt: TGTGCCACCCAAAGGGGACAGGGGCAGACCCAGTACTTC; cdr3_aa: CATQRGQGQTQYF
d_call: .; v_call: TRBV2; clone_size: .; j_call: TRBJ2-7; cdr3_nt: TGTGCCAGCAGCCCTGGATCGGGATTCTACGAGCAGTACTTC; cdr3_aa: CASSPGSGFYEQYF
d_call: .; v_call: TRBV10-3; clone_size: .; j_call: TRBJ1-6; cdr3_nt: TGTGCCATCGGCGGCTCCTATAATTCACCCCTCCACTTT; cdr3_aa: CAIGGSYNSPLHF